This T cell receptor beta chain came from a study of post-analysis software for immune sequencing data. This CDR3 has 14 residues. With 7 bases removed from V and 8 bases from J, the gap between germline ends came to 17 bases. CDR1 and CDR2 from the germline V gene are MNHEY and SMNVEV (reference sequence). Notes on the study in general: Those with multiple sclerosis, the patient group, showed significantly lower normalized Chao1 diversity than controls. Roughly 5 TRBV segments occurring more often in patients than controls included TRBV5-6, TRBV5-1 and TRBV20-1.

The TCR beta cDNA libraries contained unique molecular identifiers. TCRdb reprocessed the PCR reads via MiXCR and lists one record per CDR3 protein. The profile shows 650,000 to 900,000 distinct CDR3 sequences, about half of them singletons. This clonotype was seen only a few times. Its matching antigen is unknown. V gene TRBV27 combines with J gene TRBJ1-4, with D possibly TRBD1 on 5 matching bases. The sample taken for sequencing was blood. This receptor was obtained from a girl between 10 and 17 years old with multiple sclerosis. The CDR3 coding sequence is TGTGCCAGCAAAGTGGTCAGGGATGGGGAAAAACTGTTTTTT. Residues: CASKVVRDGEKLFF.